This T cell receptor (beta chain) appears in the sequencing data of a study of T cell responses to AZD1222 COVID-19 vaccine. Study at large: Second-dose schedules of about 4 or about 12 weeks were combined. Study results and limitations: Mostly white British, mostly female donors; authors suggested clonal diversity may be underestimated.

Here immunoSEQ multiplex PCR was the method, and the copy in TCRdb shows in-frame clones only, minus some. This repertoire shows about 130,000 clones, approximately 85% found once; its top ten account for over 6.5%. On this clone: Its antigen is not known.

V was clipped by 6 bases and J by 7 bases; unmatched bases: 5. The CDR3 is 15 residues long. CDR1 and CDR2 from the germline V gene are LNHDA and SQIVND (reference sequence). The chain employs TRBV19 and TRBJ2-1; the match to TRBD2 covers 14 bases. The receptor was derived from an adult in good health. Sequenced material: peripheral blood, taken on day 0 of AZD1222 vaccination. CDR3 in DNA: TGTGCCAGTAGCGCGGGGACTAGCGGGGGAAATGAGCAGTTCTTC. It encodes CASSAGTSGGNEQFF.